The subject of this entry is one T cell receptor (beta chain). The entry originates in a study of blood T cell repertoires in COVID-19. Study details: COVID-19 samples, acute and convalescent, were from the United States, Italy and Spain.

The assay was immunoSEQ multiplex PCR, and TCRdb's table has in-frame clones only and misses some. Among about 300,000 clones, 70% to 90% were seen once, and the ten largest hold about 4%. The study recruited people aged roughly 18 to 95 years across more than 20 US areas. Clinical history reported by participants formed the basis on which cohorts were assigned. Looked up from germline, CDR1 is MNHEY and CDR2 is SVGEGT. Trimming cost V 2 bases and J 0 bases; bases outside gene matches: 6. The CDR3 extends over 16 amino acids. What was sequenced was PBMCs or T cells enriched from blood (not recorded which). The V gene is TRBV6-2 or TRBV6-3, the J gene TRBJ1-2; 7 bases align to TRBD1. This sequence was found in a man aged 25 to 40 who had recovered from COVID-19. CDR3 sequence: CASSYRVGQTNYGYTF. CDR3 DNA: TGTGCCAGCAGTTACCGCGTGGGACAGACTAACTATGGCTACACCTTC.